This TCR beta chain was captured by sequencing in a study of T cells in women clearing cervical HPV infection. Looking at the study overall: Women with histologically confirmed HPV16-related CIN3 or worse, 2 with invasive cancer, served as cases. For cases, blood was sampled a median about 140 days after lesion detection, interquartile range about 90 to 200 days. Broader study findings: CIN3+ cases had significantly higher TCR richness than controls; evenness did not differ.

Prevalent HPV16 infections were excluded; only incident single HPV16 infections included. CDR1 is SGHRS, CDR2 YFSETQ, per germline. The CDR3 spans 16 residues. V shed 2 bases, J shed 7 bases, and the junction held 7 bases outside the gene matches. Concerning this clone itself: Its antigen is not identified. The read stops 3 residues short of the end of the CDR3; the missing end is completed from the germline J gene.

Assay: immunoSEQ multiplex PCR; the TCRdb copy retains only in-frame clones and omits some. Recorded for this sample: tens of thousands of clones. The material sequenced was blood buffy coat. This sequence was found in a woman aged 18-70 years with a cervical HPV16 infection that either progressed to CIN3+ or cleared (not recorded which). The genes are TRBV5-1 and TRBJ2-2; 11 bases are a match to TRBD2. CDR3 DNA, as far as it was read: TGCGCCAGCAGCTTTTTTAGCGGGGGGGCCGTCGGGGAG. This sequence encodes CASSFFSGGAVGE. The entire CDR3 protein reads CASSFFSGGAVGELFF.